This TCR beta chain was sequenced for a study of neurological immune-mediated disorders. Findings and limits, study-wide: Sharing of CDR3 amino acid sequences among expanded clones across subjects was absent, suggesting private repertoires in all groups.

On this clonotype: Its antigen is not identified.

In TCRdb, the 5' RACE reads were re-called with MiXCR into one record per CDR3 protein. The sample lists 70,000 to 75,000 distinct CDR3 sequences; approximately 13% were seen once. Regarding time point: longitudinal time-point 1 (baseline). Trimming removed 6 bases at V and 1 base at J, with 15 bases between. Germline CDR1 reads MDHEN; CDR2 reads SYDVKM. The length of the CDR3 is 15 residues. The clonotype comes from a female donor with HTLV-1-associated myelopathy (HAM/TSP). V gene TRBV28 combines with J gene TRBJ1-1; TRBD1 might be the D (5 bases). The specimen was PBMCs. The CDR3 loop is CASRTGATANTEAFF. The CDR3 DNA sequence: TGTGCCAGCAGGACCGGGGCGACAGCGAACACTGAAGCTTTCTTT. Using reference TRBV28 and TRBJ1-1 for the parts outside the CDR3, the full variable domain is DVKVTQSSRYLVKRTGEKVFLECVQDMDHENMFWYRQDPGLGLRLIYFSYDVKMKEKGDIPEGYSVSREKKERFSLILESASTNQTSMYLCASRTGATANTEAFFGQGTRLTVV.